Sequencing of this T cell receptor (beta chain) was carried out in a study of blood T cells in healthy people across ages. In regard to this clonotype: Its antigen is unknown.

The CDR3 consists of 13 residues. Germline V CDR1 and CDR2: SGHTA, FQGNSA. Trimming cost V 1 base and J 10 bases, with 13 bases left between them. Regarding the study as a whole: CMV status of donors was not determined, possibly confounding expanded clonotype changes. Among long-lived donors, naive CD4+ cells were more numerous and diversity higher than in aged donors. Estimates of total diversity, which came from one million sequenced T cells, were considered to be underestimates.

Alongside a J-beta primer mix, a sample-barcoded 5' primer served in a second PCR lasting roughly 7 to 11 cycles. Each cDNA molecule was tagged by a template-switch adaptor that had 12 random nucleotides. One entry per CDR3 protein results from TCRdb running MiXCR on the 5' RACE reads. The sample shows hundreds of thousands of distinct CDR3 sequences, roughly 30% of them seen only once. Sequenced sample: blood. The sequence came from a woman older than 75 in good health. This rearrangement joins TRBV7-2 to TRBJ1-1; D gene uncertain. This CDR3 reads CASSLESPGLAFF. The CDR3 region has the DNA TGTGCCAGCAGCTTAGAGAGCCCCGGCTTAGCTTTCTTT.